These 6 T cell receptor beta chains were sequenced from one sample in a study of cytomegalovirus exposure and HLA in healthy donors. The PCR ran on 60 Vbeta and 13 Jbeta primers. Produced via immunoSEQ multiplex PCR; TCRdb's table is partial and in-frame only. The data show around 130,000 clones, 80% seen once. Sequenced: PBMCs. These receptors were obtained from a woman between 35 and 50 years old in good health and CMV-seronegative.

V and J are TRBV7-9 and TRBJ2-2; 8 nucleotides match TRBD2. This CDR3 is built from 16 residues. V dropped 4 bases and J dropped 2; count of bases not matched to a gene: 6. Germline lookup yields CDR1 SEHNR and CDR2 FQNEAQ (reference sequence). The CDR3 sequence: CASSSRAGANTGELFF. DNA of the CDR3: TGTGCCAGCAGCTCGCGAGCGGGGGCAAACACCGGGGAGCTGTTTTTT.

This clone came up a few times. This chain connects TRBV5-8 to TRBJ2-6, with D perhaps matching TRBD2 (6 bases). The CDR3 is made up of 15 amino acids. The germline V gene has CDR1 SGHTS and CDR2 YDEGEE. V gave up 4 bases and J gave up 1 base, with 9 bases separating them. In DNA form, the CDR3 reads TGTGCCAGCAGCCGGGGGAATTCTGGGGCCAACGTCCTGACTTTC. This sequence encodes CASSRGNSGANVLTF.

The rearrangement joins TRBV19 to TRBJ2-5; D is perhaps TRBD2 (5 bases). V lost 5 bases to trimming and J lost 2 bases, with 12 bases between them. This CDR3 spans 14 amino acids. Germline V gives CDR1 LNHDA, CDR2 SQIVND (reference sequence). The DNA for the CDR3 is TGTGCCAGTAGTTTCGCCTCGGGGCAAGAGACCCAGTACTTC. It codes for CASSFASGQETQYF.

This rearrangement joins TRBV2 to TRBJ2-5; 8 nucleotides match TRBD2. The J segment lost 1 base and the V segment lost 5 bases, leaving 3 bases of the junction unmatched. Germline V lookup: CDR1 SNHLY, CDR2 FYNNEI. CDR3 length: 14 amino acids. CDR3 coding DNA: TGTGCCAGCAGTTACAGCGGGGGCCAAGAGACCCAGTACTTC. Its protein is CASSYSGGQETQYF.

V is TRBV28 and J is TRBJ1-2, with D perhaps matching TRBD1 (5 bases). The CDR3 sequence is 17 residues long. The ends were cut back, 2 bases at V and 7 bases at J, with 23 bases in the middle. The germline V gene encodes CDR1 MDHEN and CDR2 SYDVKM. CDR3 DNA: TGTGCCAGCAGTTTAATCGGTGAACAGGCACTTCGAGGTGGCTACACCTTC. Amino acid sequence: CASSLIGEQALRGGYTF.

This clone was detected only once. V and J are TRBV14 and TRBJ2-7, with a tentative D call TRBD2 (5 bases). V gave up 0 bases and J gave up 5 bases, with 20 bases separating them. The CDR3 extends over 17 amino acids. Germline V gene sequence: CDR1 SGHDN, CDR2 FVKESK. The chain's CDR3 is CASSQDRGGPLGNEQYF. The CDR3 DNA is TGTGCCAGCAGCCAAGATCGCGGAGGCCCCTTAGGGAACGAGCAGTACTTC.